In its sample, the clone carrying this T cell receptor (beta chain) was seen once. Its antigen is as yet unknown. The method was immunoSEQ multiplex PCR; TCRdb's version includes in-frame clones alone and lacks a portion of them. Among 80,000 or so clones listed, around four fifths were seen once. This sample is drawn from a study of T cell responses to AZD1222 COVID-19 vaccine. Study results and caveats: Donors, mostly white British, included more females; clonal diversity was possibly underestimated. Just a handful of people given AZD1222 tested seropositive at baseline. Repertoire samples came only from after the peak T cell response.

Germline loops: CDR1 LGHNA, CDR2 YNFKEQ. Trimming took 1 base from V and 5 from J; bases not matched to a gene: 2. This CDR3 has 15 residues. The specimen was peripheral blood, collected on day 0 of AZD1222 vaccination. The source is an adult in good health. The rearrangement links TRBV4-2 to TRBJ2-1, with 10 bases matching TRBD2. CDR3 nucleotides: TGTGCCAGCAGCCAAGTACTAGCGGGGCACAATGAGCAGTTCTTC. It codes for CASSQVLAGHNEQFF.